This T cell receptor beta chain stems from a study of T cell responses to AZD1222 COVID-19 vaccine. Germline V CDR1 and CDR2: SGHNT, YYREEE (reference sequence). Trimming took 4 bases from V and 2 from J, leaving 10 bases between them. There are 13 residues in the CDR3. A word on this clone: The target antigen is unknown.

Findings of the study overall: Clonal diversity was possibly underestimated, and white British individuals and females predominated among donors. Spike-specific TCR breadth and depth were elevated following two AZD1222 doses. Spike as a whole was targeted by vaccine-associated CD4 TCRs, dominant at 160-218 and 743-854.

The table came from immunoSEQ multiplex PCR; TCRdb's copy has only in-frame clones and leaves some out. The data show 140,000 to 150,000 clones, with roughly 89% seen just once and 4% to 6% held by the top ten. This chain uses TRBV5-4 with TRBJ2-7, with D maybe TRBD2 (5 bases). This sequence originates from an adult in good health. This material consisted of peripheral blood, taken on day 0 of AZD1222 vaccination. The CDR3 loop is CASSGGSTYEQYF. The CDR3 DNA follows: TGTGCCAGCAGCGGAGGTTCTACCTACGAGCAGTACTTC. The full variable domain, completed using reference TRBV5-4 and TRBJ2-7, is ETGVTQSPTHLIKTRGQQVTLRCSSQSGHNTVSWYQQALGQGPQFIFQYYREEENGRGNFPPRFSGLQFPNYSSELNVNALELDDSALYLCASSGGSTYEQYFGPGTRLTVT.